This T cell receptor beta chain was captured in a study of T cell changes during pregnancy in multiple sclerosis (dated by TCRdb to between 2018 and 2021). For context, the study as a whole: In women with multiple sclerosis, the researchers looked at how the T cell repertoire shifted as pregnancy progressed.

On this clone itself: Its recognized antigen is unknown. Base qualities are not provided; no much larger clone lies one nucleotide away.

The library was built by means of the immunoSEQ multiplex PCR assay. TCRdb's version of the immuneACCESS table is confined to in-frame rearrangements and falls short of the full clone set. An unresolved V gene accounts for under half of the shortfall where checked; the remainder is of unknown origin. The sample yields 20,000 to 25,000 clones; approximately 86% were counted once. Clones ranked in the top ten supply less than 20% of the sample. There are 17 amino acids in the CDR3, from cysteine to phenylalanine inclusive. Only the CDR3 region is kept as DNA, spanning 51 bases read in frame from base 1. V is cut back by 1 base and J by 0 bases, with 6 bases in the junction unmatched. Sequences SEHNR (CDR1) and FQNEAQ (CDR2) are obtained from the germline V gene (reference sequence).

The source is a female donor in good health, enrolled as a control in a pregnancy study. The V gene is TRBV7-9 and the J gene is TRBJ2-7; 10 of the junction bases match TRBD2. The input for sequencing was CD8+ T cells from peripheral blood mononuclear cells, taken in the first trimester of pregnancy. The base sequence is TGTGCCAGCAGCTTAGGAGCGGGGGGGCTTAGCTCCTACGAGCAGTACTTC. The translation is CASSLGAGGLSSYEQYF.